This entry features one T cell receptor beta chain sequence. Its antigen is unidentified. This PCR relied on a set of 60 Vbeta primers and 13 Jbeta primers. Sequenced by immunoSEQ multiplex PCR; TCRdb stores in-frame clones only, minus some. The repertoire holds roughly 100,000 clones, with more than 60% as singletons. V was trimmed by 1 base and J by 10 bases, leaving 7 bases between them. Germline CDR1 SGHTA, CDR2 FQGNSA. This CDR3 is 11 amino acids long. These data belong to a study of cytomegalovirus exposure and HLA in healthy donors. Whole-study findings and limits: Among immune exposure information, only CMV serostatus was available.

This sequence originates from a woman in her 40s in good health and CMV-seropositive. V usage is TRBV7-2 and J usage is TRBJ1-1; D not certain. The sequencing sample was made of PBMCs. CDR3 nucleotides: TGTGCCAGCAGCTTAGAAGGAGTAGCTTTCTTT. The encoded protein is CASSLEGVAFF.